The source of this TCR beta chain is a study of blood T cell repertoires in COVID-19. Original processing methods: It was from reference gene primer amplification that nucleated cell counts were estimated. TCRdb's table, derived via immunoSEQ multiplex PCR, lists solely in-frame clones and lacks some. The D gene and trimming were derived from the DNA, and the V and J assignments and clone size from that table. The data show under 200,000 clones, around 80% seen once. Trimming cost V 2 bases and J 5 bases; bases outside gene matches: 8. This CDR3 has 16 amino acids. Per the germline V gene, CDR1 is LNHDA and CDR2 is SQIVND (reference sequence).

The chain has TRBV19 and TRBJ1-4; 7 positions match TRBD1. This clonotype was sampled from a man between 65 and 85 years old with active or convalescent COVID-19. The sequencing input was peripheral blood. DNA for the CDR3: TGTGCCAGTAGTATATATCCGGGACAGTCAAATGAAAAACTGTTTTTT. This translates into CASSIYPGQSNEKLFF.